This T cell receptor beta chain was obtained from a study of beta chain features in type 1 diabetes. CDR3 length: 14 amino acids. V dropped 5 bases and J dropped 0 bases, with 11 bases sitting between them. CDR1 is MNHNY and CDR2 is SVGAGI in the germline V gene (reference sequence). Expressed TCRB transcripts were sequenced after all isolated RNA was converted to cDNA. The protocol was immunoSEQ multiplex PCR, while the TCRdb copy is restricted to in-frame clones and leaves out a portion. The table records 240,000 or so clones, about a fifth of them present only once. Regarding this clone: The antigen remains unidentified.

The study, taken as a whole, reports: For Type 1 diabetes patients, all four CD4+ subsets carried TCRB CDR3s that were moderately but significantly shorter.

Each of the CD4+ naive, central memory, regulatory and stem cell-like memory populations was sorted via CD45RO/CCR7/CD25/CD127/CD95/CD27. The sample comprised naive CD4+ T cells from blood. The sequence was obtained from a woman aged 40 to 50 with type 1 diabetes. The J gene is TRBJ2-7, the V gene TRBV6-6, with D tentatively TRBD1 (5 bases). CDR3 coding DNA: TGTGCCAGCAGTCCTGACAGTCTCTCCTACGAGCAGTACTTC. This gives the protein CASSPDSLSYEQYF.